Detailed here is one T cell receptor (beta chain). Its target antigen remains unknown. No base qualities exist here, and no much larger clone lies one base off it. The CDR3 regions of human TCRbeta chains were subjected to immunosequencing. In the authors' own workflow: Repertoire TCRs were matched against a reference library of SARS-CoV-2-specific TCRs generated with the MIRA antigen-specificity platform. Breadth meant the fraction of unique TCRs that were SARS-CoV-2-associated, whereas depth meant the fraction of total T cells that were SARS-CoV-2-associated. Using the MIRA data, each spike-specific TCR was assigned both to the spike region to which the TCR was reactive and to a CD4 or CD8 class. Log10-transformed breadth and depth values were compared by one-way ANOVA with Sidak's multiple comparisons tests. TCRdb provides this immuneACCESS table in a form limited to in-frame rearrangements. Some clones are lacking; in checked studies, under half of them reflect an unresolved V gene, and why the rest are absent is not known. V, J and clone size were drawn from that table, and D and trimming were deduced from the DNA. The sample table lists 95,000 to 100,000 clones, approximately 91% of them with a count of one. The top ten constitute 15% to 20% of the sample.

This sample was included in a study of T cell responses to AZD1222 COVID-19 vaccine (dated by TCRdb to the early 2020s). In the study overall: A total of 233 trial participants underwent TCR sequencing, of whom some 210 received two doses of AZD1222 and some 26 received two doses of the MenACWY control vaccine. Trial participants were enrolled into age subgroups of 18-55, 56-69 and 70-plus years, which contained approximately 150, 28 and 58 TCR-sequenced participants, respectively.

Inclusive of the bounding cysteine and phenylalanine, the CDR3 is 16 residues long. Kept here is only the CDR3 DNA, which spans 48 bases and is read in frame from base 1. Trimming at the junction amounts to 1 base on V and 2 bases on J, and the germline ends lie 12 bases apart. Taken from the germline V gene, the CDR1 and CDR2 loops are SGHVS and FNYEAQ. Read against the paper, the sample's time point label means: about 28 days (+/-7) after the second vaccine dose. Because spike-specific TCR depth and breadth did not differ between the two schedules, AZD1222 recipients who got a second dose at roughly 4 weeks were pooled with those who got a second dose at roughly 12 weeks. Samples from vaccinated people were obtained from the UK trials COV001 and COV002, which included a single-blind randomized controlled phase 2/3 trial of AZD1222 (ChAdOx1 nCoV-19) in healthy adults. For TCRbeta chain sequencing, PBMC samples were collected from trial participants at day 0 and at day 28 after the second dose.

Results the study describes overall, beyond this receptor: The vaccine-associated CD4 TCRs covered the entire spike protein, and the dominant responses fell in regions 160-218 and 743-854. Most participants were white British and females outnumbered males, and the authors suggested that clonal diversity may have been underestimated. Conclusions about previously exposed vaccinees were limited because only six AZD1222 recipients were SARS-CoV-2 seropositive at baseline. After two AZD1222 doses, both the breadth and the depth of spike-specific TCRs were significantly higher than at day 0 and than in MenACWY recipients. Because no samples from the day 14 peak response were available, repertoires could be characterized only after the peak T cell response. In the small 56-69-year group, the increase in depth fell short of significance, most likely because of low power. Nearly half of unique spike-specific TCRs reportedly recognized epitopes outside regions mutated in the B.1.351 and B.1.1.7 variants.

The sequence was obtained from an adult who received the AZD1222 COVID-19 vaccine. This chain joins TRBV7-6 to TRBJ2-4; TRBD2 might be the D gene, on 6 matching bases. Sequences were derived from peripheral blood, sampled 28 days after the second AZD1222 dose. The bases read TGTGCCAGCAGCTTAGAAAGTAGCGGCTCCAAAAACATTCAGTACTTC. Its protein product is CASSLESSGSKNIQYF.